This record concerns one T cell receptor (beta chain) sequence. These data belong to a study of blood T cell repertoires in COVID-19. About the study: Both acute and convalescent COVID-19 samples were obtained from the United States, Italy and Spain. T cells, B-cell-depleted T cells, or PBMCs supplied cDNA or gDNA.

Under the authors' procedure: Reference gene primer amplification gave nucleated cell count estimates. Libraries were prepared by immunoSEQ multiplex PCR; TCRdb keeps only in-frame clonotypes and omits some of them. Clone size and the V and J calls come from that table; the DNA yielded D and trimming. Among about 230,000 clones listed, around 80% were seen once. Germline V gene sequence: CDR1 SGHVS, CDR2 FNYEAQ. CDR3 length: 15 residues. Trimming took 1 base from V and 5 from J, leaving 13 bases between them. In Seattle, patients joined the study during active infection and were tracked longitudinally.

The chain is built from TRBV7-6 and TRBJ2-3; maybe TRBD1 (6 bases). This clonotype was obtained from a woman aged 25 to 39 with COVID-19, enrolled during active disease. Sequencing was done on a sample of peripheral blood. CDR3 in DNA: TGTGCCAGCAGCTTAGGCAGGGGAAGGGGAGATACGCAGTATTTT. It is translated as CASSLGRGRGDTQYF.